The 24 T cell receptor beta chains in this list originate from one sample, sequenced in a study of Ad26.COV2.S vaccination and SARS-CoV-2 variants. Clones were read by immunoSEQ multiplex PCR, and TCRdb kept only the in-frame ones, dropping some. This table holds about 410,000 clones, about 89% found once. Treatment: around 19 received Ad26.COV2.S at low or high dose, single or two shots; 5 received placebo; per-sample allocation not given. Samples were taken on day 63 after the first vaccine or placebo injection. The sequencing here drew on peripheral blood, taken in a trial of Ad26.COV2.S vaccine versus placebo. These receptors all stem from a person between 18 and 65 years old who received the Ad26.COV2.S COVID-19 vaccine or a placebo.

This clone came up once. This CDR3 is CASSVGRIYEQYF. Written as DNA, the CDR3 is TGTGCCAGCAGTGTCGGACGGATCTACGAGCAGTACTTC. The V and J genes are TRBV2 and TRBJ2-7; D unclear. Per germline, CDR1 SNHLY and CDR2 FYNNEI. The CDR3 consists of 13 residues. Trimming took 4 bases from V and 3 from J, leaving 10 bases between them.

The chain couples TRBV19 to TRBJ2-1, with a weak D call TRBD2 (6 bases). Trimming took off 6 bases at V and 2 bases at J, with 14 bases between the two ends. From germline, CDR1 is LNHDA and CDR2 SQIVND (reference sequence). This CDR3 region has 15 residues. The CDR3: CASRPSARAYNEQFF. CDR3 nucleotides: TGTGCCAGTAGGCCTAGCGCTCGAGCCTACAATGAGCAGTTCTTC.

Only one count was recorded for this clone. This chain links TRBV28 with TRBJ1-4; D ambiguous. CDR3 length: 14 residues. Looked up from germline, CDR1 is MDHEN and CDR2 is SYDVKM. V shed 2 bases and J shed 14 bases, with 18 bases lying between them. The CDR3 DNA reads TGTGCCAGCAGTTTAATAGGCGTGGGTGAAATCCTGTTTTTT. This gives the protein CASSLIGVGEILFF.

V is TRBV10-3 and J is TRBJ1-5; D gene ambiguous. CDR1 ENHRY and CDR2 SYGVKD come from the germline V gene. The ends were cut back, 1 base at V and 6 bases at J, with 16 bases in the middle. The CDR3 contains 16 residues. In DNA, the CDR3 is TGTGCCATCAGTGAGTTATGGTCCGGGGAGGTTCAGCCCCAGCATTTT. It translates to CAISELWSGEVQPQHF.

This chain links TRBV27 with TRBJ2-2; TRBD2 might be the D (6 bases). This CDR3 region has 15 residues. V lost 3 bases and J 5 bases, leaving 13 bases between the germline ends. Germline assignment: CDR1 MNHEY and CDR2 SMNVEV (reference sequence). This CDR3 reads CASSFFPLATGELFF. Here the CDR3 DNA reads TGTGCCAGCAGTTTCTTTCCCCTAGCGACCGGGGAGCTGTTTTTT.

This rearrangement joins TRBV29-1 to TRBJ2-7; 10 positions match TRBD2. CDR1 and CDR2 from the germline V gene are SQVTM and ANQGSEA. The CDR3 extends over 13 amino acids. With V trimmed by 5 bases and J by 5 bases, 6 bases remained unmatched. The CDR3 DNA reads TGCAGCGTTCGCGGGCTAGCGGGAGACGAGCAGTACTTC. It encodes CSVRGLAGDEQYF.

J is TRBJ2-1 and V is TRBV10-3, with TRBD2 matching 8 bases. CDR3 size: 12 residues. Losses at the gene ends were 8 bases for V and 8 bases for J; bases not matched to a gene: 5. CDR1 and CDR2 from the germline V gene are ENHRY and SYGVKD. The DNA of the CDR3 is TGTGCCATCGGAAGCGGGGGCTATGAGCAGTTCTTC. This codes for CAIGSGGYEQFF.

The chain uses TRBV29-1 and TRBJ2-2, with TRBD2 matching over 10 bases. V was clipped by 5 bases and J by 4 bases; unmatched bases: 4. Germline loops: CDR1 SQVTM, CDR2 ANQGSEA. The CDR3 has 14 amino acids. The CDR3, as DNA: TGCAGCGTTCGAGCGGGAGGGACCACCGGGGAGCTGTTTTTT. It translates to CSVRAGGTTGELFF.

This clone was counted once. The V call is TRBV18, the J call TRBJ1-4; D possibly corresponds to TRBD1 (6 bases). V lost 4 bases and J lost 6, with 6 bases in between. Germline loops: CDR1 KGHSH, CDR2 LQKENI. CDR3 length: 12 amino acids. The CDR3 region is CASSQGDEKLFF. In nucleotides, the CDR3 is TGTGCCAGCTCACAGGGGGATGAAAAACTGTTTTTT.

This clone was found once. This chain connects TRBV6-5 to TRBJ2-7, with 7 nucleotides matching TRBD1. Germline V lookup: CDR1 MNHEY, CDR2 SVGAGI. This CDR3 region has 14 residues. The trim removed 6 bases at V and 4 bases at J, leaving 9 bases unmatched. Here the CDR3 DNA reads TGTGCCAGCAGAACAGGGGCCTCGGTTTACGAGCAGTACTTC. Residues: CASRTGASVYEQYF.

The chain combines TRBV5-1 with TRBJ2-1; 10 bases align to TRBD2. The V gene's germline CDR1 is SGHRS and CDR2 YFSETQ. The CDR3 spans 15 residues. V lost 5 bases, J lost 7 bases, and 9 bases stayed unmatched. CDR3 sequence (DNA): TGCGCCAGCAGTACTAGCGGGATAGATGGTAATGAGCAGTTCTTC. Its protein product is CASSTSGIDGNEQFF.

The chain couples TRBV7-9 to TRBJ2-1; 7 nucleotides align to TRBD2. CDR1 and CDR2 (germline): SEHNR, FQNEAQ (reference sequence). CDR3 length equals 12 residues. Trimming took 2 bases from V and 10 from J; bases not matched to a gene: 2. For the CDR3, the DNA is TGTGCCAGCAGCTTATTCGGGGGGGAGCAGTTCTTC. This sequence encodes CASSLFGGEQFF.

The chain has TRBV19 and TRBJ1-1; no firm D call. Germline V gives CDR1 LNHDA, CDR2 SQIVND (reference sequence). The CDR3 is 14 amino acids. V was pared by 0 bases and J by 1 base, with 6 bases between. CDR3 loop: CASSIDGWNTEAFF. The CDR3 DNA reads TGTGCCAGTAGTATAGACGGATGGAACACTGAAGCTTTCTTT.

This chain connects TRBV30 to TRBJ2-1; 9 nucleotides match TRBD2. The V and J ends lost 0 bases and 7 bases, in that order; junction bases with no gene match: 10. The CDR3 runs to 16 residues. Germline V CDR1 and CDR2: GTSNPN, SVGIG (reference sequence). The CDR3 DNA is TGTGCCTGGAGTGTACCCAAGGGACTAGCATTTAATGAGCAGTTCTTC. Protein: CAWSVPKGLAFNEQFF.

The rearrangement links TRBV7-2 to TRBJ1-1; D is uncertain. The CDR3 is made up of 17 amino acids. Germline V gene lookup returns CDR1 SGHTA and CDR2 FQGNSA. The ends were cut back, 1 base at V and 0 bases at J, with 15 bases in the middle. CDR3 protein: CASSLVLGLNLNTEAFF. DNA of the CDR3: TGTGCCAGCAGCTTAGTTCTGGGTCTCAACCTGAACACTGAAGCTTTCTTT.

The genes are TRBV5-1 and TRBJ2-7, with D unresolved. The CDR3 contains 13 residues. Per the germline V gene, CDR1 is SGHRS and CDR2 is YFSETQ. The ends were cut back, 2 bases at V and 6 bases at J, with 12 bases in the middle. The CDR3 here is CASSLILGGEQYF. The DNA for the CDR3 is TGCGCCAGCAGCTTAATCTTAGGTGGCGAGCAGTACTTC. The full variable domain, its missing parts supplied by reference TRBV5-1 and TRBJ2-7, is KAGVTQTPRYLIKTRGQQVTLSCSPISGHRSVSWYQQTPGQGLQFLFEYFSETQRNKGNFPGRFSGRQFSNSRSEMNVSTLELGDSALYLCASSLILGGEQYFGPGTRLTVT.

A remark on this clone: The same CDR3 arises from other DNA sequences in this sample as well. This chain connects TRBV19 to TRBJ2-6; TRBD1 aligns across 8 bases. J was trimmed by 4 bases and V by 2 bases; bases with no gene match: 1. CDR3 size: 15 residues. Germline lookup yields CDR1 LNHDA and CDR2 SQIVND (reference sequence). CDR3 DNA sequence: TGTGCCAGTAGTATACAGGGGGCGGGGGCCAACGTCCTGACTTTC. Its translation: CASSIQGAGANVLTF.

V and J are TRBV18 and TRBJ2-7; 7 bases align to TRBD1. This CDR3 region has 15 residues. Germline CDR1 reads KGHSH; CDR2 reads LQKENI. Losses at the gene ends were 3 bases for V and 1 base for J; bases not matched to a gene: 6. Here the CDR3 DNA reads TGTGCCAGCTCACCCGGTAACAGGGGATCCTACGAGCAGTACTTC. It is translated as CASSPGNRGSYEQYF.

The chain combines TRBV7-2 with TRBJ2-7; the D call may be TRBD1 or TRBD2 (5 bases each). This CDR3 has 14 amino acids. CDR1 is SGHTA and CDR2 is FQGNSA in the germline V gene. Between the trimmed V and J ends, which lost 5 bases and 2 bases, there was a span of 13 bases. The CDR3 loop reads CASSHKGPTYEQYF. The CDR3 nucleotides are TGTGCCAGCAGCCACAAGGGACCTACCTACGAGCAGTACTTC.

The table lists this clone with a few counts. The chain combines TRBV5-4 with TRBJ2-1; 12 positions match TRBD2. The germline V gene has CDR1 SGHNT and CDR2 YYREEE (reference sequence). The CDR3 spans 15 residues. J gave up 7 bases and V 2 bases, and 4 bases lay outside the gene matches. The CDR3 bases are TGTGCCAGCAGCTTACCGGGACTAGCGGGTAATGAGCAGTTCTTC. Residues: CASSLPGLAGNEQFF.

This clone appeared once. The chain combines TRBV29-1 with TRBJ1-1; 8 bases align to TRBD1. Trimming took 0 bases from V and 4 from J; bases not matched to a gene: 19. CDR1 is SQVTM and CDR2 is ANQGSEA in the germline V gene. The CDR3 has 19 residues. Here the CDR3 reads CSVEDGFRGQALYGTEAFF. CDR3 sequence (DNA): TGCAGCGTTGAAGATGGGTTTCGGGGACAGGCTCTTTATGGCACTGAAGCTTTCTTT. Drawing the rest from reference TRBV29-1 and TRBJ1-1, the complete variable domain is SAVISQKPSRDICQRGTSLTIQCQVDSQVTMMFWYRQQPGQSLTLIATANQGSEATYESGFVIDKFPISRPNLTFSTLTVSNMSPEDSSIYLCSVEDGFRGQALYGTEAFFGQGTRLTVV.

The chain joins TRBV14 to TRBJ2-3, with TRBD2 matching 7 bases. The J segment lost 3 bases and the V segment lost 4 bases, leaving 10 bases of the junction unmatched. This CDR3 is built from 16 residues. Germline loops: CDR1 SGHDN, CDR2 FVKESK. The CDR3 region has the DNA TGTGCCAGCAGCCCTTTTGCGGGAGAGGGGACAGATACGCAGTATTTT. Translation gives CASSPFAGEGTDTQYF.

The rearrangement joins TRBV3-1 (or the pseudogene TRBV3-2) to TRBJ1-1, with a possible D match to TRBD1 (5 bases). Germline CDR1 and CDR2: LGHDT and YNNKEL (reference sequence). V was trimmed by 1 base and J by 0 bases, leaving 9 bases between them. The length of the CDR3 is 15 residues. CDR3 region: CASSQGRGLNTEAFF. The CDR3 DNA sequence: TGTGCCAGCAGCCAAGGAAGGGGATTGAACACTGAAGCTTTCTTT.

The rearrangement uses TRBV10-3 and TRBJ2-1; TRBD2 aligns across 12 bases. The V gene's germline CDR1 is ENHRY and CDR2 SYGVKD. The junction had 6 bases not matched to a gene; V was cut back by 0 bases and J by 6 bases. The CDR3 totals 17 residues. CDR3 bases: TGTGCCATCAGTGAGTCGGGGACTAGCGGGCTTTCCAATGAGCAGTTCTTC. It encodes CAISESGTSGLSNEQFF.